This T cell receptor beta chain was sequenced during a study of identical twins. Study results and limitations: The models gave estimates that fell short of the out-of-frame TCR alpha sharing seen in monozygotic twins.

Template switching created a universal primer site, and the cDNA included unique molecular identifiers. TCRdb reprocessed the 5' RACE reads with MiXCR, giving one entry per CDR3 protein. Of about 720,000 distinct CDR3 sequences listed, over 8.5% are singletons. Comment on this clonotype: The antigen remains unidentified.

The same specimen was also included in a second study, on yellow fever vaccine responses in identical twins. That study reports: The authors reported partly convergent, partly personalized vaccine responses in identical twins.

Material for sequencing was PBMCs. This sequence was found in a woman younger than 30 in good health.

CDR3 in DNA: TGTGCCAGCAGTTATTATGTTGGGGTCGGGAATGAGCAGTTCTTC. Its translation: CASSYYVGVGNEQFF. The chain combines TRBV6-5 with TRBJ2-1; D uncertain. The CDR3 is 15 residues long. The germline V and J ends were trimmed by 3 bases and 7 bases, with 16 bases remaining between them. CDR1 is MNHEY, CDR2 SVGAGI, per germline.